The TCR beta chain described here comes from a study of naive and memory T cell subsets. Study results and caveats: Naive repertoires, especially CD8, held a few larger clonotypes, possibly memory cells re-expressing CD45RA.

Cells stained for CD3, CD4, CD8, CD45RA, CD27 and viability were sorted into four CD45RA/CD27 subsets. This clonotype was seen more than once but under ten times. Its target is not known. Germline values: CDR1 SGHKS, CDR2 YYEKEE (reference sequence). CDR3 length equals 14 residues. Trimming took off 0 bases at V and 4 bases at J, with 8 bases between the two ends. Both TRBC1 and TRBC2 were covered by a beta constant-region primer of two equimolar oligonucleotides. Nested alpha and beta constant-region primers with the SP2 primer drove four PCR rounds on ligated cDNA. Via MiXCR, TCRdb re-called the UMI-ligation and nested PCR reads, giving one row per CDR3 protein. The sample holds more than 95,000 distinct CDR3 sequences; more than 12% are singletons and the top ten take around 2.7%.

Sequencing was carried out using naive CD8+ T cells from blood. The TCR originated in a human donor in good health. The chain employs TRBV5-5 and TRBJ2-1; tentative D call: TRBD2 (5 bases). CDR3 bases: TGTGCCAGCAGCTTGGGGAGGCTGTACAATGAGCAGTTCTTC. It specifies CASSLGRLYNEQFF.